Listed here are 20 T cell receptor beta chains from one sample, sequenced in a study of cytomegalovirus exposure and HLA in healthy donors. PCR employed 60 Vbeta and 13 Jbeta primers. Produced via immunoSEQ multiplex PCR; TCRdb's table is partial and in-frame only. Seen here are about 180,000 clones, roughly 80% observed once, and the top ten hold around 1.4%. Material: PBMCs. These receptors were taken from a girl between 5 and 17 years old in good health and CMV-seropositive.

The J gene is TRBJ2-1, the V gene TRBV30, with a tentative D call TRBD1 (6 bases). With 6 bases removed from V and 3 bases from J, the gap between germline ends came to 12 bases. The length of the CDR3 is 13 residues. Germline CDR1 reads GTSNPN; CDR2 reads SVGIG (reference sequence). The CDR3: CACNMDSYNEQFF. The CDR3 DNA follows: TGTGCCTGCAACATGGACAGCTACAATGAGCAGTTCTTC.

The J gene is TRBJ2-1, the V gene TRBV27; possibly TRBD2 for D (6 bases). CDR1 and CDR2 (germline): MNHEY, SMNVEV (reference sequence). CDR3 length: 16 amino acids. Trimming removed 2 bases from V and 1 base from J, with 12 bases in between. The CDR3 loop reads CASSLKGTQSYNEQFF. The CDR3 DNA is TGTGCCAGCAGTTTAAAAGGGACTCAATCCTACAATGAGCAGTTCTTC.

This clone showed up just a few times. The gene calls are TRBV5-1 and TRBJ1-2, with D possibly being TRBD1 (5 bases). This CDR3 contains 14 residues. Germline CDR1 and CDR2: SGHRS and YFSETQ. V lost 0 bases and J lost 2, with 8 bases in between. CDR3 sequence: CASSLGDFNYGYTF. The CDR3 nucleotides are TGCGCCAGCAGCTTGGGGGACTTCAACTATGGCTACACCTTC.

The chain couples TRBV5-1 to TRBJ2-1; weak D call: TRBD2 (5 bases). The germline V gene encodes CDR1 SGHRS and CDR2 YFSETQ. This CDR3 contains 14 residues. The ends were cut back, 0 bases at V and 7 bases at J, with 11 bases in the middle. Here the CDR3 reads CASSLGLMGNEQFF. DNA of the CDR3: TGCGCCAGCAGCTTGGGACTAATGGGAAATGAGCAGTTCTTC.

The chain is built from TRBV4-1 and TRBJ2-5; D perhaps matches TRBD1 (6 bases). Germline V gene lookup returns CDR1 MGHRA and CDR2 YSYEKL. The CDR3 spans 17 residues. The V and J ends lost 3 bases and 1 base respectively, with 18 bases between them. The CDR3 spells CASSQGLQQGPQETQYF. DNA for the CDR3: TGCGCCAGCAGCCAGGGCCTTCAACAGGGACCCCAAGAGACCCAGTACTTC.

The chain recombines TRBV7-9 with TRBJ2-7; no clear D. Trimming stripped 1 base from V and 5 bases from J, with 15 bases between. The CDR3 length is 15 residues. Germline CDR1 SEHNR, CDR2 FQNEAQ (reference sequence). CDR3: CASSLGASITDEQYF. CDR3 DNA sequence: TGTGCCAGCAGCTTAGGTGCTAGTATTACGGACGAGCAGTACTTC.

The chain uses TRBV30 and TRBJ1-1, with D hard to call. This CDR3 spans 11 amino acids. Germline values: CDR1 GTSNPN, CDR2 SVGIG (reference sequence). V was trimmed by 3 bases and J by 7 bases, leaving 9 bases between them. DNA for the CDR3: TGTGCCTGGAGCCTACTCAATGAAGCTTTCTTT. Its translation is CAWSLLNEAFF.

The rearrangement links TRBV2 to TRBJ2-2, with 12 bases lining up with TRBD2. Germline CDR1 reads SNHLY; CDR2 reads FYNNEI. The CDR3 is 15 amino acids. Trimming at V came to 2 bases and at J to 8 bases, leaving 3 bases not matched to a gene. CDR3: CASSEHGLAGGELFF. Here the CDR3 DNA reads TGTGCCAGCAGTGAACACGGACTAGCGGGAGGGGAGCTGTTTTTT.

The V gene is TRBV27, the J gene TRBJ1-1; 12 bases match TRBD1. The J segment lost 7 bases and the V segment lost 5 bases, leaving 8 bases of the junction unmatched. CDR3 length: 15 residues. The germline V gene encodes CDR1 MNHEY and CDR2 SMNVEV (reference sequence). The CDR3 here is CASSRDRGRVSEAFF. Here the CDR3 DNA reads TGTGCCAGCAGTCGGGACAGGGGGCGCGTGAGTGAAGCTTTCTTT.

This chain connects TRBV11-2 to TRBJ2-1; D gene unclear. Germline values: CDR1 SGHAT, CDR2 FQNNGV. There are 16 residues in the CDR3. V lost 4 bases and J 0 bases, leaving 13 bases between the germline ends. CDR3 coding DNA: TGTGCCAGCAGCTCGTTTCTACCGAGCTCCTACAATGAGCAGTTCTTC. It specifies CASSSFLPSSYNEQFF.

With regard to this clone: The junction and the germline gene differ at one end; a read error may be behind it. J is TRBJ2-1 and V is TRBV7-7; tentative D call: TRBD2 (6 bases). Germline-derived CDR1 and CDR2 are SSHAT and FNYEAQ (reference sequence). CDR3 size: 15 residues. The CDR3 here is CASSNGTLSYNEQFF. The CDR3, as DNA: TGTGCTAGCAGCAACGGGACTCTCTCCTACAATGAGCAGTTCTTC.

This clone was observed a few times. This chain uses TRBV7-9 with TRBJ2-1; 9 bases align to TRBD2. CDR3 length equals 15 residues. Trimming at V came to 7 bases and at J to 4 bases, leaving 8 bases not matched to a gene. Germline CDR1 SEHNR, CDR2 FQNEAQ (reference sequence). The CDR3 is CASTPGAGGYNEQFF. The CDR3 region has the DNA TGTGCCAGCACCCCTGGGGCGGGAGGGTACAATGAGCAGTTCTTC.

This clone was seen a handful of times. CDR3 amino acids: CAWTFRVSTNEKLFF. CDR3 nucleotides: TGTGCCTGGACTTTCCGTGTATCAACTAATGAAAAACTGTTTTTT. V gene TRBV30 combines with J gene TRBJ1-4; D not certain. The CDR3 has 15 residues. The ends were cut back, 4 bases at V and 0 bases at J, with 12 bases in the middle. CDR1 GTSNPN and CDR2 SVGIG come from the germline V gene (reference sequence).

For this clone: Other DNA sequences within the sample encode an identical CDR3. The chain carries TRBV30 and TRBJ2-7, with D maybe TRBD2 (5 bases). Trimming pared 8 bases from V and 2 bases from J, leaving 16 bases between. The CDR3 runs 13 residues. Germline CDR1 GTSNPN, CDR2 SVGIG (reference sequence). The CDR3 DNA is TGTGCCGGACTTCTAGTGAATGCCTACGAGCAGTACTTC. It codes for CAGLLVNAYEQYF.

The CDR3 reads CASSGTGESTGELFF. CDR3 nucleotide sequence: TGCGCCAGCAGCGGGACAGGGGAGAGCACCGGGGAGCTGTTTTTT. The chain combines TRBV5-1 with TRBJ2-2, with TRBD1 identical over 10 bases. Germline CDR1 SGHRS, CDR2 YFSETQ. This CDR3 region has 15 residues. V dropped 4 bases and J dropped 4; count of bases not matched to a gene: 4.

The chain is built from TRBV10-2 and TRBJ1-1, with 9 bases lining up with TRBD1. Germline CDR1 and CDR2: WSHSY and SAAADI. Germline trimming cut 2 bases from V and 8 bases from J; bases unmatched to any gene: 9. This CDR3 is built from 15 residues. The CDR3 sequence: CASSERGQGSSEAFF. The DNA for the CDR3 is TGCGCCAGCAGTGAGAGGGGACAGGGATCCTCCGAAGCTTTCTTT.

This clone was detected once. The rearrangement joins TRBV10-1 to TRBJ2-7, with a weak D call TRBD2 (5 bases). This CDR3 has 10 amino acids. Germline V gene sequence: CDR1 WNHNN, CDR2 SYGVQD (reference sequence). The CDR3 protein is CISVSTREYF. The CDR3 DNA reads as TGCATCTCGGTCTCAACGAGGGAGTACTTC.

This clone was recorded only once. Other nucleotide sequences from this sample produce the same CDR3. V and J are TRBV6-6 and TRBJ1-2; unclear D gene. V gave up 3 bases and J gave up 3 bases, with 11 bases separating them. The CDR3 has 14 amino acids. In germline, CDR1 is MNHNY, CDR2 SVGAGI (reference sequence). Written as DNA, the CDR3 is TGTGCCAGCAGTTATAGCGCACGGGACTATGGCTACACCTTC. This encodes CASSYSARDYGYTF.

This chain joins TRBV10-3 and TRBJ2-1; 11 nucleotides line up with TRBD1. The CDR3 sequence is 15 residues long. The trim removed 0 bases at V and 8 bases at J, leaving 3 bases unmatched. From germline, CDR1 is ENHRY and CDR2 SYGVKD. Here the CDR3 DNA reads TGTGCCATCAGTGAGTCGGGACAGGGGGTACATGAGCAGTTCTTC. Its protein product is CAISESGQGVHEQFF.

The rearrangement joins TRBV18 to TRBJ1-3; 7 nucleotides agree with TRBD1. Germline trimming cut 0 bases from V and 0 bases from J; bases unmatched to any gene: 5. The germline CDR1 and CDR2 sequences are KGHSH and LQKENI. The CDR3 sequence is 17 residues long. The CDR3 sequence is CASSPPGQAISGNTIYF. CDR3 bases: TGTGCCAGCTCACCACCCGGACAGGCCATCTCTGGAAACACCATATATTTT.